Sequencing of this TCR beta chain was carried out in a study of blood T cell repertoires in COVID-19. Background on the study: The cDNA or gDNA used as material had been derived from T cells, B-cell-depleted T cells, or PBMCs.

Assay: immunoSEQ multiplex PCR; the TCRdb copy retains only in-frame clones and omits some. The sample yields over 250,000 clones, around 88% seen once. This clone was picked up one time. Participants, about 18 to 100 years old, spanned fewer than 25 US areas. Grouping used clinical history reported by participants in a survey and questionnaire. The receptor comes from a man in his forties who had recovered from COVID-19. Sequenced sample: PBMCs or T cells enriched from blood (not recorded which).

The CDR3, as DNA: TGTGCCAGCAAGTATGACAGGAACTATGGCTACACCTTC. Translating it yields CASKYDRNYGYTF. The J gene is TRBJ1-2, the V gene TRBV27; D is perhaps TRBD1 (6 bases). V was shortened by 7 bases and J by 2 bases, with 11 bases between the two germline ends. The length of the CDR3 is 13 residues. Per germline, CDR1 MNHEY and CDR2 SMNVEV (reference sequence).